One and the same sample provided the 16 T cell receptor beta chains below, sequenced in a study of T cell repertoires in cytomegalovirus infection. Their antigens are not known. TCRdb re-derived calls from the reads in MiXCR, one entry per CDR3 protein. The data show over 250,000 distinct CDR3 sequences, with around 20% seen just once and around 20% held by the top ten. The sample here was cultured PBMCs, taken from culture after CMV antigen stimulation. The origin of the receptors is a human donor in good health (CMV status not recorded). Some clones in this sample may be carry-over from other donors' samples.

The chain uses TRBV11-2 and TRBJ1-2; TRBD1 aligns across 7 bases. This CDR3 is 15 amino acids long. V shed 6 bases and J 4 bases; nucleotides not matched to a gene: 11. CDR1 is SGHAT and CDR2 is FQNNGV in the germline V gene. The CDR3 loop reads CASRPGQFLSYGYTF. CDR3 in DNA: TGTGCCAGCAGACCGGGACAGTTTTTGAGCTATGGCTACACCTTC.

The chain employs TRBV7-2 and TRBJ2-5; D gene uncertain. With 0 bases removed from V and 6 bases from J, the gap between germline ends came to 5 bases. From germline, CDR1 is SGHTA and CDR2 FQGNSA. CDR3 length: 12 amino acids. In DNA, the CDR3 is TGTGCCAGCAGCTTAGCTTCTCAGACCCAGTACTTC. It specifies CASSLASQTQYF.

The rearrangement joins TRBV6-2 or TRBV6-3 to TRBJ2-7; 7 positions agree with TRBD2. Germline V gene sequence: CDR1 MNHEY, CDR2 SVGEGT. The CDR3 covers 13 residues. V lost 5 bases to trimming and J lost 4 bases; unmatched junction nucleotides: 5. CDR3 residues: CASSRLAQYEQYV. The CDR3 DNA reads TGTGCCAGCAGTCGACTAGCCCAGTACGAGCAGTACGTC.

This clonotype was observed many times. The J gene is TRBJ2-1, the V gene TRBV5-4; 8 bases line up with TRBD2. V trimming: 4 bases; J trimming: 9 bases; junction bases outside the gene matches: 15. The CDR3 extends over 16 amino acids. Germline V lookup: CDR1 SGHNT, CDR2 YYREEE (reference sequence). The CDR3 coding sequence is TGTGCCAGCAGCGCGATTCCGGGACTAGGAGTTGGTGAGCAGTTCTTC. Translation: CASSAIPGLGVGEQFF.

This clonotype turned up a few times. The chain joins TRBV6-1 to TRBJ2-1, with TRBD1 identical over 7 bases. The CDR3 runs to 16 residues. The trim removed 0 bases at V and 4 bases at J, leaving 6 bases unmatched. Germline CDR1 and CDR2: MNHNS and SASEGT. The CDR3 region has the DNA TGTGCCAGCAGTGAAGCCCTCACACAGGGGTACAATGAGCAGTTCTTC. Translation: CASSEALTQGYNEQFF.

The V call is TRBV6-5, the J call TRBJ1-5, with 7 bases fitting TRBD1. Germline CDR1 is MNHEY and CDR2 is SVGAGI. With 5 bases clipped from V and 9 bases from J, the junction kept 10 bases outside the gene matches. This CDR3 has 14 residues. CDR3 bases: TGTGCCAGCAGTATACGGACAGGTTCAGGGCCCCAGCATTTT. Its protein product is CASSIRTGSGPQHF.

For the CDR3, the DNA is TGTGCCAGCTCACCACCGGGGGGACAGTCCTACGAGCAGTACGTC. It specifies CASSPPGGQSYEQYV. The V call is TRBV18, the J call TRBJ2-7; D may be TRBD1 (7 bases). V was clipped by 0 bases and J by 1 base, with 10 bases between them. Germline-derived CDR1 and CDR2 are KGHSH and LQKENI. CDR3 size: 15 residues.

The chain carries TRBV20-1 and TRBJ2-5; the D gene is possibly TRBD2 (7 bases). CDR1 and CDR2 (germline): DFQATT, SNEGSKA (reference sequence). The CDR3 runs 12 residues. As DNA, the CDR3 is TGCAGCGCCAGGGGAGGGCCAGAGACCCAGTACTTC. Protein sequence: CSARGGPETQYF.

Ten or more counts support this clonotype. CDR3 sequence: CASSVTLSYNEQFF. CDR3 in DNA: TGTGCCAGTAGTGTGACACTCTCCTACAATGAGCAGTTCTTC. This sequence joins TRBV19 and TRBJ2-1, with D hard to call. Trimming took 5 bases from V and 0 from J, leaving 8 bases between them. The CDR3 spans 14 residues. Germline V gene data show CDR1 as LNHDA and CDR2 as SQIVND (reference sequence). Full variable domain (outside the CDR3, taken from reference TRBV19 and TRBJ2-1): DGGITQSPKYLFRKEGQNVTLSCEQNLNHDAMYWYRQDPGQGLRLIYYSQIVNDFQKGDIAEGYSVSREKKESFPLTVTSAQKNPTAFYLCASSVTLSYNEQFFGPGTRLTVL.

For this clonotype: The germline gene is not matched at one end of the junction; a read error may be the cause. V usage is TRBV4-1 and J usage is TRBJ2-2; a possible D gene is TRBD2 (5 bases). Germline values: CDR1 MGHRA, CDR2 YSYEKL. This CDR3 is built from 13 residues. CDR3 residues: CASSHGNNGKLFF. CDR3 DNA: TGCGCCAGCAGCCACGGGAATAACGGGAAGCTGTTTTTT.

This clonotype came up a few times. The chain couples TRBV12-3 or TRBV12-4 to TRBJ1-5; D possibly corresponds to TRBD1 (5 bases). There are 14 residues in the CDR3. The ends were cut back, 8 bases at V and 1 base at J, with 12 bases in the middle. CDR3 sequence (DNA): TGTGCCAGCGGTCTGGGGGGGAGCAATCAGCCCCAGCATTTT. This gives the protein CASGLGGSNQPQHF.

Written as DNA, the CDR3 is TGTGCCAGCAGCCCCTTCCGCGGTTTGGGCACAGATACGCAGTATTTT. It is translated as CASSPFRGLGTDTQYF. The J gene is TRBJ2-3, the V gene TRBV3-1; no clear D. V was shortened by 4 bases and J by 1 base, with 15 bases between the two germline ends. The CDR3 length is 16 residues. Per germline, CDR1 LGHDT and CDR2 YNNKEL (reference sequence).

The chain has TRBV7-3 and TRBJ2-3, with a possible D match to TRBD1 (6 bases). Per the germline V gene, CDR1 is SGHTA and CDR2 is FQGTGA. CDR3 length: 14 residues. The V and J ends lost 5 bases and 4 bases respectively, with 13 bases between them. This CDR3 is CASSATGLPDTQYF. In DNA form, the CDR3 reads TGTGCCAGCAGCGCTACAGGGCTCCCAGATACGCAGTATTTT.

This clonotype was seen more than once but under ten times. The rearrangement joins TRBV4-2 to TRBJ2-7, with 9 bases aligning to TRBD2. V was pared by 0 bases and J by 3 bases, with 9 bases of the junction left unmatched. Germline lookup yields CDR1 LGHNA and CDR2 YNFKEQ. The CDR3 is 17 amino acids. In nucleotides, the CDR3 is TGTGCCAGCAGCCAAGACCCCTTAGCGGGAGCGGGCTACGAGCAGTACTTC. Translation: CASSQDPLAGAGYEQYF.

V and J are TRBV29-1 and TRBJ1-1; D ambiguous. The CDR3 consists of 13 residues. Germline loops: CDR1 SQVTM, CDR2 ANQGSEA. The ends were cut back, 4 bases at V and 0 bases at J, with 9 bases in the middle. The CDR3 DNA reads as TGCAGCGTTGTGCAGATCATGAACACTGAAGCTTTCTTT. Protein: CSVVQIMNTEAFF.

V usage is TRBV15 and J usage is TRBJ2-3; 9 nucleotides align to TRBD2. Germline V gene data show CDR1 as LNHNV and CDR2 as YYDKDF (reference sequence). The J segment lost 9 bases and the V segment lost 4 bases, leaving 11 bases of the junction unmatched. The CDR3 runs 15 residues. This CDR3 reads CATSIQTGLAGTQYF. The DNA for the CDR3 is TGTGCCACCAGCATACAAACGGGACTAGCTGGGACGCAGTATTTT.